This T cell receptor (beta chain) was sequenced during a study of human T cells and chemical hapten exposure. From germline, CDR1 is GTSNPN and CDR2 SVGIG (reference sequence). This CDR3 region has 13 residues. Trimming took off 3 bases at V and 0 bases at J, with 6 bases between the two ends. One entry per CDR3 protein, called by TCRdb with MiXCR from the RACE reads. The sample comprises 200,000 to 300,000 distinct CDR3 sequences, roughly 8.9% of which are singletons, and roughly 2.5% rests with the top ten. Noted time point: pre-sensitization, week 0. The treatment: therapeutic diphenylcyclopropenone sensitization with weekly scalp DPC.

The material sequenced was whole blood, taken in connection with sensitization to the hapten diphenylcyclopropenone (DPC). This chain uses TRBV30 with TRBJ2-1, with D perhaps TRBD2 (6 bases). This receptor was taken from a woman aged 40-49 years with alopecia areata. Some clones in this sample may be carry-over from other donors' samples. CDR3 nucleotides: TGTGCCTGGAGCGGGAGCTCCTACAATGAGCAGTTCTTC. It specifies CAWSGSSYNEQFF.